The 16 T cell receptor beta chains below come from one sample, sequenced in a study of response to subunit inactivated influenza vaccine. TCRdb re-called the RT-PCR reads through MiXCR, storing one row per CDR3 protein. The sample carries about 700,000 distinct CDR3 sequences, 15% to 18% recorded once. The input for sequencing was PBMCs from blood, taken 11 to 12 days after vaccination. All receptors derive from a man in his fifties who received an inactivated influenza vaccine.

V and J are TRBV20-1 and TRBJ2-2; D is perhaps TRBD1 or TRBD2 (5 bases each). The V gene lost 6 bases and the J gene lost 0 bases, with 14 bases spanning the gap. This CDR3 region has 15 residues. CDR1 DFQATT and CDR2 SNEGSKA come from the germline V gene (reference sequence). The CDR3 is CSAGDVRSNTGELFF. For the CDR3, the DNA is TGCAGTGCGGGGGACGTCCGTTCGAACACCGGGGAGCTGTTTTTT.

The chain is built from TRBV10-3 and TRBJ2-5, with TRBD1 identical over 12 bases. J was trimmed by 5 bases and V by 5 bases; bases with no gene match: 6. The CDR3 is 15 residues long. Germline CDR1 ENHRY, CDR2 SYGVKD. DNA for the CDR3: TGTGCCATCAGTTCTGGGACAGGGGGCCCCGAGACCCAGTACTTC. Translated: CAISSGTGGPETQYF.

This clonotype was counted at least ten times. The rearrangement uses TRBV6-2 or TRBV6-3 and TRBJ1-5; possible D gene TRBD1, 6 bases. Germline assignment: CDR1 MNHEY and CDR2 SVGEGT. This CDR3 has 17 residues. With 0 bases removed from V and 1 base from J, the gap between germline ends came to 13 bases. CDR3 DNA sequence: TGTGCCAGCAGTTACTCTGGGCTGGGGGCCAGCAATCAGCCCCAGCATTTT. Translation: CASSYSGLGASNQPQHF.

This clonotype has a handful of counts. V and J are TRBV15 and TRBJ1-6; D is unresolved. CDR1 and CDR2 (germline): LNHNV, YYDKDF (reference sequence). The V end lost 0 bases, the J end lost 0 bases, and 6 bases lay between the germline ends. The CDR3 runs 16 residues. The CDR3 sequence is CATSRDPSSYNSPLHF. The CDR3 nucleotides are TGTGCCACCAGCAGAGACCCGAGCTCCTATAATTCACCCCTCCACTTT.

This clonotype occurred many times. The chain links TRBV20-1 to TRBJ2-4; 9 bases match TRBD1. CDR3 length equals 15 residues. Per germline, CDR1 DFQATT and CDR2 SNEGSKA (reference sequence). V was clipped by 3 bases and J by 6 bases; unmatched bases: 9. The CDR3 region has the DNA TGCAGTGCTAGTTCCTCACAGGGGGCGGGAAACATTCAGTACTTC. Protein: CSASSSQGAGNIQYF.

This clonotype was counted at least ten times. The V gene is TRBV10-3, the J gene TRBJ2-2; the D is unclear. CDR1 and CDR2 from the germline V gene are ENHRY and SYGVKD. CDR3 size: 16 residues. Trimming removed 0 bases at V and 1 base at J, with 9 bases between. CDR3 amino acids: CAISESLRVNTGELFF. The CDR3 nucleotides read TGTGCCATCAGTGAGTCATTAAGGGTGAACACCGGGGAGCTGTTTTTT.

The chain is built from TRBV15 and TRBJ2-2; 7 positions match TRBD2. The trim removed 5 bases at V and 8 bases at J, leaving 14 bases unmatched. Germline-derived CDR1 and CDR2 are LNHNV and YYDKDF (reference sequence). This CDR3 is built from 16 residues. DNA for the CDR3: TGTGCCACCAGCGGACCGGGACTACCGAACATTGGGGAGCTGTTTTTT. This gives the protein CATSGPGLPNIGELFF.

This chain connects TRBV12-3 or TRBV12-4 to TRBJ2-1, with 14 bases matching TRBD2. This CDR3 has 16 amino acids. V shed 3 bases, J shed 8 bases, and the junction held 6 bases outside the gene matches. The CDR3 region has the DNA TGTGCCAGCAGTTTTCGACTAGCGGGGGGGCCCGATGAGCAGTTCTTC. Amino acids: CASSFRLAGGPDEQFF.

J is TRBJ2-7 and V is TRBV20-1, with 11 bases identical to TRBD2. The V gene end was trimmed by 5 bases and the J gene end by 3 bases; junction bases not matched to a gene: 6. The CDR3 is 14 amino acids. The germline V gene has CDR1 DFQATT and CDR2 SNEGSKA (reference sequence). CDR3 protein: CSAPGTSGHYEQYF. The CDR3 DNA reads as TGCAGTGCTCCCGGGACTAGCGGCCACTACGAGCAGTACTTC.

This clonotype was seen more than once but under ten times. This chain joins TRBV25-1 and TRBJ2-2; unclear D gene. Trimming removed 1 base from V and 3 bases from J, with 3 bases in between. Germline loops: CDR1 MGHDK, CDR2 SYGVNS. The CDR3 has 13 residues. CDR3 bases: TGTGCCAGCAGTGAATTTTACACCGGGGAGCTGTTTTTT. Translating gives CASSEFYTGELFF.

This clonotype occurred a few times. The V call is TRBV7-9, the J call TRBJ2-4; the match to TRBD1 covers 9 bases. The CDR3 sequence is 14 residues long. Germline CDR1 and CDR2: SEHNR and FQNEAQ (reference sequence). The junction had 8 bases not matched to a gene; V was cut back by 5 bases and J by 9 bases. CDR3 sequence reads: CASSRPGQGGIQYF. Written as DNA, the CDR3 is TGTGCCAGCAGCCGTCCGGGACAGGGTGGCATTCAGTACTTC. Filled out from reference TRBV7-9 and TRBJ2-4, the complete variable domain reads DTGVSQNPRHKITKRGQNVTFRCDPISEHNRLYWYRQTLGQGPEFLTYFQNEAQLEKSRLLSDRFSAERPKGSFSTLEIQRTEQGDSAMYLCASSRPGQGGIQYFGAGTRLSVL.

This clonotype has just a few counts. The J gene is TRBJ2-2, the V gene TRBV9; 8 bases align to TRBD2. J lost 8 bases, V lost 0 bases, and 9 bases had no gene match. CDR1 and CDR2 from the germline V gene are SGDLS and YYNGEE. This CDR3 spans 16 amino acids. The CDR3 DNA reads TGTGCCAGCAGCGTAGATACTAGCGGACTGGGAGGGGAGCTGTTTTTT. The encoded protein is CASSVDTSGLGGELFF. Together with reference TRBV9 and TRBJ2-2, the CDR3 gives the full variable domain: DSGVTQTPKHLITATGQRVTLRCSPRSGDLSVYWYQQSLDQGLQFLIQYYNGEERAKGNILERFSAQQFPDLHSELNLSSLELGDSALYFCASSVDTSGLGGELFFGEGSRLTVL.

The sample holds a few counts of this clonotype. V gene TRBV7-3 combines with J gene TRBJ2-7, with TRBD1 matching over 7 bases. The CDR3 consists of 13 residues. Germline loops: CDR1 SGHTA, CDR2 FQGTGA. After removal of 5 bases from V and 5 bases from J, the junction contained 6 bases not matched to a gene. The DNA for the CDR3 is TGTGCCAGCAGCCAAGACAGGGCCCACGAGCAGTACTTC. Translation gives CASSQDRAHEQYF.

The rearrangement links TRBV29-1 to TRBJ1-2; 7 nucleotides line up with TRBD1. The CDR3 runs to 13 residues. J gave up 5 bases and V 5 bases, and 8 bases lay outside the gene matches. Looked up from germline, CDR1 is SQVTM and CDR2 is ANQGSEA. In DNA form, the CDR3 reads TGCAGCGTTAATCAGGGGGTAAATTATGGCTACACCTTC. It is translated as CSVNQGVNYGYTF.

The rearrangement links TRBV7-2 to TRBJ1-1; 7 nucleotides match TRBD1. The CDR3 consists of 13 residues. J gave up 6 bases and V 3 bases, and 4 bases lay outside the gene matches. Germline CDR1 reads SGHTA; CDR2 reads FQGNSA. CDR3 sequence reads: CASSLQGVSEAFF. As DNA, the CDR3 is TGTGCCAGCAGCTTGCAGGGGGTCTCTGAAGCTTTCTTT.

This clonotype was observed many times. The chain links TRBV7-2 to TRBJ1-5; D unresolved. The CDR3 has 13 amino acids. The germline V gene has CDR1 SGHTA and CDR2 FQGNSA. V was trimmed by 5 bases and J by 7 bases, leaving 12 bases between them. The CDR3 region is CASSLYPGQPQHF. CDR3 DNA: TGTGCCAGCAGCCTATATCCGGGACAGCCCCAGCATTTT.